This is a list of T cell receptor beta chains from one sample in a study of CD8 T cells in ankylosing spondylitis. MiXCR was run by TCRdb on the 5' RACE reads, yielding one entry per CDR3 protein. The sample contains about 39,000 distinct CDR3 sequences, about a tenth of which appear only once. The sample was blood, either unsorted or a sorted T cell fraction (not recorded which). Receptors were obtained from a male donor with ankylosing spondylitis or in good health (not recorded which). Each CDR3 is given with its conserved first and last residue. Not all rows give a size; the values are once, few, many and, for expanded clones, a class.

J gene: TRBJ2-7
clone size: many
V gene: TRBV7-2
CDR3 protein: CASSLVGGQYF

J gene: TRBJ2-1
clone size: many
V gene: TRBV20-1
CDR3 protein: CSAREGSGRVRNEQFF

J gene: TRBJ2-1
clone size: many
V gene: TRBV6-2/TRBV6-3
CDR3 protein: CASSYSRLAGLTYNEQFF

J gene: TRBJ2-4
clone size: many
V gene: TRBV4-1
CDR3 protein: CASSQDYSGAKNIQYF

J gene: TRBJ2-3
clone size: few
V gene: TRBV3-1
CDR3 protein: CASSQKRDFETQYF

J gene: TRBJ1-6
clone size: many
V gene: TRBV6-5
CDR3 protein: CASSYSRATGRLNSPLHF

J gene: TRBJ2-5
clone size: many
V gene: TRBV25-1
CDR3 protein: CASSEATGTSQGTQYF

J gene: TRBJ2-5
clone size: many
V gene: TRBV6-2/TRBV6-3
CDR3 protein: CASSFLLAGGETQYF

J gene: TRBJ2-5
clone size: .
V gene: TRBV6-2/TRBV6-3
CDR3 protein: CASSYRETQYF

J gene: TRBJ2-7
clone size: many
V gene: TRBV6-2/TRBV6-3
CDR3 protein: CASSWVKGYEQYF

J gene: TRBJ2-6
clone size: .
V gene: TRBV27
CDR3 protein: CASRRGGANVLTF

J gene: TRBJ2-7
clone size: many
V gene: TRBV6-5
CDR3 protein: CASSSRGAGGDEQYF

J gene: TRBJ2-7
clone size: .
V gene: TRBV5-6
CDR3 protein: CASSSGSDVWEQYF

J gene: TRBJ2-1
clone size: many
V gene: TRBV6-1
CDR3 protein: CASKGTAGNNEQFF

J gene: TRBJ2-1
clone size: .
V gene: TRBV14
CDR3 protein: CASSPQRGGSYNEQFF

J gene: TRBJ2-7
clone size: many
V gene: TRBV4-2
CDR3 protein: CASSLRDRDRWGSYEQYF

J gene: TRBJ2-1
clone size: many
V gene: TRBV7-8
CDR3 protein: CASSLVIRPLDNEQFF

J gene: TRBJ2-3
clone size: many
V gene: TRBV14
CDR3 protein: CASSAQVGDTQYF

J gene: TRBJ2-7
clone size: many
V gene: TRBV3-1
CDR3 protein: CASSQDRGHEQYF

J gene: TRBJ2-3
clone size: many
V gene: TRBV7-2
CDR3 protein: CASSLTGPTDTQYF

J gene: TRBJ2-3
clone size: many
V gene: TRBV10-3
CDR3 protein: CATLAGDGPDTQYF

J gene: TRBJ2-3
clone size: .
V gene: TRBV28
CDR3 protein: CASTTGTGITDTQYF

J gene: TRBJ2-1
clone size: many
V gene: TRBV11-1
CDR3 protein: CASSLGSGRDNEQFF

J gene: TRBJ2-1
clone size: many
V gene: TRBV7-2
CDR3 protein: CASSLDGGNEQFF

J gene: TRBJ1-1
clone size: many
V gene: TRBV7-2
CDR3 protein: CASSHQTGRDTEAFF

J gene: TRBJ2-6
clone size: many
V gene: TRBV7-3
CDR3 protein: CASSLGQFPSGANVLTF

J gene: TRBJ2-1
clone size: many
V gene: TRBV7-2
CDR3 protein: CASSLVRRDEQFF

J gene: TRBJ2-1
clone size: many
V gene: TRBV7-3
CDR3 protein: CASSLAWTGNDEQFF

J gene: TRBJ2-1
clone size: few
V gene: TRBV5-1
CDR3 protein: CASSLELGKGNEQFF

J gene: TRBJ2-1
clone size: many
V gene: TRBV11-2
CDR3 protein: CASGRDPARGEQFF

J gene: TRBJ1-1
clone size: many
V gene: TRBV4-2
CDR3 protein: CASSQELTGGTEAFF

J gene: TRBJ1-2
clone size: many
V gene: TRBV20-1
CDR3 protein: CSAGAVQKGSYGYTF

J gene: TRBJ2-1
clone size: many
V gene: TRBV12-3/TRBV12-4
CDR3 protein: CASSLGGNGDEQFF

J gene: TRBJ2-5
clone size: many
V gene: TRBV5-1
CDR3 protein: CASRPDSSQETQYF

J gene: TRBJ1-4
clone size: many
V gene: TRBV14
CDR3 protein: CASSQSGNEKLFF

J gene: TRBJ2-2
clone size: many
V gene: TRBV18
CDR3 protein: CASSPSLAVSTGELFF

J gene: TRBJ1-1
clone size: .
V gene: TRBV10-1
CDR3 protein: CASSTRRQGTAEAFF

J gene: TRBJ2-1
clone size: few
V gene: TRBV4-1
CDR3 protein: CASSLMGGRMVF

J gene: TRBJ1-2
clone size: few
V gene: TRBV20-1
CDR3 protein: CCAETWDTDNYGYTF

J gene: TRBJ2-7
clone size: .
V gene: TRBV12-3/TRBV12-4
CDR3 protein: CASSPTAGAAEQYF

J gene: TRBJ1-1
clone size: many
V gene: TRBV27
CDR3 protein: CASSRGTEAFF

J gene: TRBJ2-1
clone size: .
V gene: TRBV2
CDR3 protein: CASSELRNNEQFF

J gene: TRBJ2-3
clone size: many
V gene: TRBV5-1
CDR3 protein: CASSLEQGGTDTQYF

J gene: TRBJ1-1
clone size: many
V gene: TRBV29-1
CDR3 protein: CSGQNTEAFF

J gene: TRBJ2-3
clone size: many
V gene: TRBV5-6
CDR3 protein: CASSLGTPTDTQYF

J gene: TRBJ2-7
clone size: many
V gene: TRBV6-5
CDR3 protein: CASSYAGTGSYEQYF

J gene: TRBJ2-7
clone size: many
V gene: TRBV20-1
CDR3 protein: CSARTRVSGSYEQYF

J gene: TRBJ1-2
clone size: many
V gene: TRBV15
CDR3 protein: CATSGPDRATYYGYTF

J gene: TRBJ2-7
clone size: many
V gene: TRBV10-3
CDR3 protein: CAISELGLAGDGYF

J gene: TRBJ2-4
clone size: many
V gene: TRBV11-2
CDR3 protein: CASSLDSVAKNIQYF

J gene: TRBJ2-5
clone size: few
V gene: TRBV5-6
CDR3 protein: CASSPGLLKETQYF